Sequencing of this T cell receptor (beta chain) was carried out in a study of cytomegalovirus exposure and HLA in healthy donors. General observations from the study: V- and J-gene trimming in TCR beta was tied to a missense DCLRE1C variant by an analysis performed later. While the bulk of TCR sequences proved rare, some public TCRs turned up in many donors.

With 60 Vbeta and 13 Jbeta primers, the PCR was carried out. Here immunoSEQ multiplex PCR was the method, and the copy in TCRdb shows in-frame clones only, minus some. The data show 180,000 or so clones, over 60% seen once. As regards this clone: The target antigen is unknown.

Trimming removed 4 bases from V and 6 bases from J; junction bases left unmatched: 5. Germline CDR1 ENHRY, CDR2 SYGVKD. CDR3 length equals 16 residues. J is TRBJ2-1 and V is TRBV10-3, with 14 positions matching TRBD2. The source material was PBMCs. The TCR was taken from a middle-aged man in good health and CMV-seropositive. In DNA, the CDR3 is TGTGCCATCAGTGGATTGGGACTAGCGGGAGCCAATGAGCAGTTCTTC. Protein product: CAISGLGLAGANEQFF.